The 29 T cell receptor beta chains given below trace back to one sample, sequenced in a study of CD8+ T cells in alopecia areata. Stated treatment: oral pan-JAK inhibitor, 5-10 mg twice daily. cDNA serving as the sequencing template came from extracted, reverse transcribed RNA. Using immunoSEQ multiplex PCR, the repertoire was profiled, and TCRdb retains in-frame clones only, with some absent. The data contain 190,000 or so clones, roughly 64% of them singletons. The sample here was CD8+ T cells sorted from blood, taken at week 24, from a patient treated with tofacitinib. Receptors were obtained from a human donor with alopecia areata.

With respect to this clone: This CDR3 is also generated by other DNA sequences in the sample. The rearrangement uses TRBV27 and TRBJ2-7; perhaps TRBD2 as D (6 bases). V was trimmed by 0 bases and J by 3 bases, leaving 6 bases between them. Germline V CDR1 and CDR2: MNHEY, SMNVEV (reference sequence). The CDR3 loop spans 13 amino acids. CDR3 sequence: CASSLSGGYEQYF. CDR3 sequence (DNA): TGTGCCAGCAGTTTATCGGGGGGCTACGAGCAGTACTTC.

The V call is TRBV11-2, the J call TRBJ2-5; 9 bases line up with TRBD2. The length of the CDR3 is 17 residues. From germline, CDR1 is SGHAT and CDR2 FQNNGV. J lost 2 bases, V lost 2 bases, and 9 bases had no gene match. The CDR3 sequence is CASSLRSQRGAQETQYF. The CDR3 DNA follows: TGTGCCAGCAGCTTACGGTCCCAGCGGGGGGCACAAGAGACCCAGTACTTC.

This chain links TRBV27 with TRBJ1-5; 7 bases line up with TRBD1. V lost 7 bases to trimming and J lost 1 base; unmatched junction nucleotides: 7. CDR1 is MNHEY and CDR2 is SMNVEV in the germline V gene (reference sequence). The CDR3 covers 15 residues. CDR3 residues: CASNDYRGSNQPQHF. The CDR3, as DNA: TGTGCCAGCAATGACTACAGGGGAAGCAATCAGCCCCAGCATTTT.

The rearrangement joins TRBV5-1 to TRBJ2-7; D is unresolved. The CDR3 has 12 amino acids. The germline gives CDR1 SGHRS, CDR2 YFSETQ. With 0 bases removed from V and 5 bases from J, the gap between germline ends came to 6 bases. CDR3 in amino acids: CASSLGANEQYF. The CDR3 coding sequence is TGCGCCAGCAGCTTGGGCGCCAACGAGCAGTACTTC. The entire variable domain, with the rest obtained from reference TRBV5-1 and TRBJ2-7, is as follows: KAGVTQTPRYLIKTRGQQVTLSCSPISGHRSVSWYQQTPGQGLQFLFEYFSETQRNKGNFPGRFSGRQFSNSRSEMNVSTLELGDSALYLCASSLGANEQYFGPGTRLTVT.

The rearrangement links TRBV6-5 to TRBJ1-6; D unresolved. The germline V gene has CDR1 MNHEY and CDR2 SVGAGI. CDR3 length: 10 residues. V lost 8 bases to trimming and J lost 8 bases, with 4 bases between them. The CDR3 bases are TGTGCCAGCGGGGATTCACCCCTCCACTTT. Translated: CASGDSPLHF.

The rearrangement joins TRBV25-1 to TRBJ2-7; D is unclear. This CDR3 has 13 amino acids. In germline, CDR1 is MGHDK, CDR2 SYGVNS. V was pared by 5 bases and J by 1 base, with 9 bases between. CDR3 coding DNA: TGTGCCAGCAGTCCAGACGGTTCCTACGAGCAGTACTTC. Its translation is CASSPDGSYEQYF.

This clone is a singleton in its sample. The chain employs TRBV4-1 and TRBJ1-5; 9 bases line up with TRBD1. Germline values: CDR1 MGHRA, CDR2 YSYEKL. With V trimmed by 8 bases and J by 6 bases, 11 bases remained unmatched. This CDR3 is 15 amino acids long. CDR3 nucleotide sequence: TGCGCCAGCTCCAAGGGGGACAGGGTGGGTCAGCCCCAGCATTTT. Its translation is CASSKGDRVGQPQHF.

This clone was found a few times. The CDR3 DNA is TGCGCCAGCAGCTCTCGGGGGAGCTCCTATAATTCACCCCTCCACTTT. It yields the protein CASSSRGSSYNSPLHF. This chain connects TRBV4-1 to TRBJ1-6; a possible D gene is TRBD1 (5 bases). Trimming removed 5 bases at V and 0 bases at J, with 11 bases between. Germline lookup yields CDR1 MGHRA and CDR2 YSYEKL. This CDR3 has 16 residues.

The CDR3 reads CASSQDRGNGYTF. The CDR3 nucleotides read TGCGCCAGCAGCCAGGACAGAGGGAATGGCTACACCTTC. V is TRBV4-1 and J is TRBJ1-2, with D perhaps matching TRBD1 (6 bases). The CDR3 loop spans 13 amino acids. Germline values: CDR1 MGHRA, CDR2 YSYEKL. The V end was cut by 3 bases, the J end by 6 bases, with 11 bases between.

V and J are TRBV5-6 and TRBJ2-7, with TRBD1 identical over 8 bases. The CDR3 spans 15 residues. J was trimmed by 4 bases and V by 4 bases; bases with no gene match: 10. Germline V gene data show CDR1 as SGHDT and CDR2 as YYEEEE. The CDR3 DNA reads TGTGCCAGCAGCCCAACCGGGACAGGAAAGTACGAGCAGTACTTC. Protein: CASSPTGTGKYEQYF.

The genes are TRBV5-1 and TRBJ2-7; 7 bases match TRBD2. The CDR3 has 14 residues. V lost 3 bases, J lost 4 bases, and 7 bases stayed unmatched. Germline V gene data show CDR1 as SGHRS and CDR2 as YFSETQ. The CDR3 protein is CASSWASGDYEQYF. The CDR3 region has the DNA TGCGCCAGCAGCTGGGCTAGCGGAGATTACGAGCAGTACTTC.

J is TRBJ2-4 and V is TRBV15, with D maybe TRBD1 (5 bases). The germline V gene has CDR1 LNHNV and CDR2 YYDKDF (reference sequence). Trimming removed 0 bases at V and 0 bases at J, with 12 bases between. CDR3 size: 17 residues. The CDR3 protein is CATSRDHPGAAKNIQYF. The CDR3 DNA reads TGTGCCACCAGCAGAGATCACCCTGGGGCAGCCAAAAACATTCAGTACTTC.

The CDR3 DNA sequence: TGTGCCAGCAGCTTACGGCACCGTGAGCCGACCTTCTCTGGAAACACCATATATTTT. Protein: CASSLRHREPTFSGNTIYF. The chain links TRBV7-9 to TRBJ1-3; D gene unclear. Trimming stripped 2 bases from V and 0 bases from J, with 20 bases between. CDR1 is SEHNR, CDR2 FQNEAQ, per germline (reference sequence). This CDR3 region has 19 residues.

The V and J genes are TRBV29-1 and TRBJ2-1, with D possibly TRBD1 on 6 matching bases. Germline V gives CDR1 SQVTM, CDR2 ANQGSEA. The CDR3 has 12 residues. V lost 6 bases to trimming and J lost 6 bases, with 12 bases between them. CDR3 nucleotides: TGCAGCGTGGCAACAGGGAGCAATGAGCAGTTCTTC. The encoded protein is CSVATGSNEQFF.

The rearrangement uses TRBV20-1 and TRBJ1-2; D is unresolved. Germline V gene data show CDR1 as DFQATT and CDR2 as SNEGSKA (reference sequence). With 6 bases removed from V and 8 bases from J, the gap between germline ends came to 7 bases. The CDR3 is made up of 9 amino acids. The CDR3 loop is CSAGVGYTF. The DNA of the CDR3 is TGCAGTGCCGGGGTCGGCTACACCTTC.

This clone was recorded only once. The gene calls are TRBV27 and TRBJ2-1; 10 bases map to TRBD1. Unmatched junction bases numbered 9, after V lost 6 bases and J lost 10 bases. This CDR3 spans 14 amino acids. CDR1 MNHEY and CDR2 SMNVEV come from the germline V gene (reference sequence). The CDR3 spells CASRRQGAIGEQFF. The CDR3 coding sequence is TGTGCCAGCAGGAGACAGGGGGCAATAGGGGAGCAGTTCTTC.

The genes are TRBV5-1 and TRBJ2-7; no definite D call. The V gene lost 0 bases and the J gene lost 2 bases, with 9 bases spanning the gap. Germline-derived CDR1 and CDR2 are SGHRS and YFSETQ. This CDR3 spans 14 amino acids. CDR3 coding DNA: TGCGCCAGCAGCTTGGGCCCATTTCCCTACGAGCAGTACTTC. It encodes CASSLGPFPYEQYF.

The J gene is TRBJ2-1, the V gene TRBV9; 7 bases are a match to TRBD1. The CDR3 covers 16 residues. With 0 bases clipped from V and 4 bases from J, the junction kept 7 bases outside the gene matches. CDR1 and CDR2 from the germline V gene are SGDLS and YYNGEE. CDR3 loop: CASSVVPDRPYNEQFF. Here the CDR3 DNA reads TGTGCCAGCAGCGTAGTGCCGGACAGGCCTTACAATGAGCAGTTCTTC.

This clone appeared a single time. The chain carries TRBV30 and TRBJ2-1; 7 bases align to TRBD1. The CDR3 totals 16 residues. Germline trimming cut 0 bases from V and 2 bases from J; bases unmatched to any gene: 7. CDR1 is GTSNPN and CDR2 is SVGIG in the germline V gene (reference sequence). The CDR3 sequence is CAWSVSGQGAYNEQFF. Here the CDR3 DNA reads TGTGCCTGGAGTGTTAGTGGGCAGGGGGCCTACAATGAGCAGTTCTTC.

The chain has TRBV29-1 and TRBJ2-1, with a tentative D call TRBD1 (5 bases). The germline gives CDR1 SQVTM, CDR2 ANQGSEA. This CDR3 is built from 11 residues. V was cut by 6 bases and J by 8 bases, with 11 bases left in between. The CDR3: CSVPQGYEQFF. DNA for the CDR3: TGCAGCGTCCCCCAGGGCTATGAGCAGTTCTTC.

V gene TRBV10-3 combines with J gene TRBJ2-1, with D possibly TRBD2 on 7 matching bases. CDR1 ENHRY and CDR2 SYGVKD come from the germline V gene. The germline V and J ends were trimmed by 3 bases and 3 bases, with 18 bases remaining between them. The CDR3 loop spans 17 amino acids. The CDR3 nucleotides read TGTGCCATCAGTGATGGCCGGGGGCGGGGGTTCTACAATGAGCAGTTCTTC. Its translation is CAISDGRGRGFYNEQFF.

V and J are TRBV2 and TRBJ1-1; D gene ambiguous. The CDR3 contains 13 residues. The germline gives CDR1 SNHLY, CDR2 FYNNEI. V lost 0 bases, J lost 6 bases, and 8 bases lay in between. CDR3 in amino acids: CASSEAGAAEAFF. As DNA, the CDR3 is TGTGCCAGCAGTGAAGCGGGTGCGGCTGAAGCTTTCTTT.

This rearrangement joins TRBV4-1 to TRBJ2-5; D call uncertain. CDR3 size: 15 residues. V shed 1 base and J shed 3 bases, with 12 bases lying between them. Germline CDR1 and CDR2: MGHRA and YSYEKL. CDR3 in amino acids: CASSQVRSGKETQYF. In nucleotides, the CDR3 is TGCGCCAGCAGCCAAGTCCGATCTGGTAAAGAGACCCAGTACTTC.

V is TRBV11-2 and J is TRBJ2-5; tentative D call: TRBD2 (6 bases). V shed 4 bases and J shed 5 bases, with 11 bases lying between them. CDR3 length equals 13 residues. Germline loops: CDR1 SGHAT, CDR2 FQNNGV. CDR3 loop: CASSSFREETQYF. Here the CDR3 DNA reads TGTGCCAGCAGCTCGTTTCGGGAGGAGACCCAGTACTTC.

This chain connects TRBV10-2 to TRBJ1-5, with D perhaps matching TRBD1 (6 bases). The V and J ends lost 3 bases and 4 bases respectively, with 13 bases between them. This CDR3 has 15 residues. Germline V gene sequence: CDR1 WSHSY, CDR2 SAAADI. The CDR3 sequence is CASSDEGGENQPQHF. DNA for the CDR3: TGCGCCAGCAGTGATGAGGGGGGAGAGAATCAGCCCCAGCATTTT.

This clone was detected only a few times. The chain employs TRBV29-1 and TRBJ2-5, with 9 nucleotides matching TRBD2. Germline assignment: CDR1 SQVTM and CDR2 ANQGSEA. CDR3 size: 17 residues. The V segment lost 0 bases and the J segment 1 base; nucleotides outside the gene matches: 9. CDR3 in DNA: TGCAGCGTTGAAGATCCGACTAGCGGATCTTTCCAAGAGACCCAGTACTTC. This sequence encodes CSVEDPTSGSFQETQYF.

This clone appeared a few times. This chain joins TRBV2 and TRBJ2-3; 9 positions match TRBD2. CDR1 is SNHLY, CDR2 FYNNEI, per germline. J gave up 15 bases and V 6 bases, and 10 bases lay outside the gene matches. CDR3 size: 12 residues. CDR3 amino acids: CASSYERGAAYF. CDR3 DNA sequence: TGTGCCAGCAGCTACGAGCGGGGGGCTGCTTATTTT. Full variable domain (outside the CDR3, taken from reference TRBV2 and TRBJ2-3): EPEVTQTPSHQVTQMGQEVILRCVPISNHLYFYWYRQILGQKVEFLVSFYNNEISEKSEIFDDQFSVERPDGSNFTLKIRSTKLEDSAMYFCASSYERGAAYFGPGTRLTVL.

V and J are TRBV10-3 and TRBJ2-1; D possibly corresponds to TRBD2 (6 bases). Germline-derived CDR1 and CDR2 are ENHRY and SYGVKD. Trimming took 9 bases from V and 0 from J, leaving 9 bases between them. The length of the CDR3 is 13 residues. DNA for the CDR3: TGTGCCATTAGACTAGACTCCTACAATGAGCAGTTCTTC. Translation: CAIRLDSYNEQFF.

V gene TRBV27 combines with J gene TRBJ2-3, with D tentatively TRBD2 (5 bases). CDR3 length equals 14 residues. The germline V and J ends were trimmed by 4 bases and 3 bases, with 11 bases remaining between them. Germline-derived CDR1 and CDR2 are MNHEY and SMNVEV (reference sequence). As DNA, the CDR3 is TGTGCCAGCAGTTGGGGAGTGAGGACAGATACGCAGTATTTT. Protein: CASSWGVRTDTQYF.